The 6 T cell receptor beta chains reported below all come from one sample, sequenced in a study of T cells in women clearing cervical HPV infection. TCRdb's copy holds only in-frame clones and misses some; the assay was immunoSEQ multiplex PCR. Its table records tens of thousands of clones. The sample consisted of blood buffy coat. These receptors were taken from a woman aged 18 to 75 with a cervical HPV16 infection that either progressed to CIN3+ or cleared (not recorded which).

Considering frequency, this clone is medium-sized. The CDR3 end falls 3 residues outside the read, so it is completed with the germline J gene. V is TRBV6-1 and J is TRBJ2-5; a possible D gene is TRBD1 (6 bases). The CDR3 has 14 residues. Trimming took off 4 bases at V and 3 bases at J, with 12 bases between the two ends. Germline V gene data show CDR1 as MNHNS and CDR2 as SASEGT. CDR3 amino acids: CASSVDRREETQYF. The CDR3 DNA, read in part, is TGTGCCAGCAGTGTCGACAGGAGAGAAGAGACC.

To note about this clone: Sequencing ends 3 residues short of the CDR3 end; the germline J gene provides the rest. J is TRBJ1-5 and V is TRBV20-1, with D possibly TRBD1 on 5 matching bases. Trimming stripped 1 base from V and 6 bases from J, with 22 bases between. Germline V gene lookup returns CDR1 DFQATT and CDR2 SNEGSKA (reference sequence). The CDR3 loop spans 17 amino acids. The CDR3 region is CSARAPSLGRVLQPQHF. The CDR3 bases that were read are TGCAGTGCTAGAGCCCCCAGCTTGGGCAGGGTGCTTCAGCCC.

With respect to this clone: The missing CDR3 end, 3 residues past where the read stops, is filled in from the germline J gene. V is TRBV19 and J is TRBJ2-7; D might be TRBD1 (5 bases). In germline, CDR1 is LNHDA, CDR2 SQIVND (reference sequence). The V end was cut by 3 bases, the J end by 1 base, with 13 bases between. This CDR3 region has 15 residues. The CDR3 bases that were read are TGTGCCAGTAGTATTAGGGGTGCCAATTCCTACGAG. It codes for CASSIRGANSYE. The entire CDR3 sequence reads CASSIRGANSYEQYF.

About this clone itself: Read coverage stops 3 residues before the CDR3 terminus; the germline J gene supplies the remainder. The chain couples TRBV7-2 to TRBJ2-2, with 7 bases aligning to TRBD1. The length of the CDR3 is 15 residues. Looked up from germline, CDR1 is SGHTA and CDR2 is FQGNSA. V trimming: 2 bases; J trimming: 5 bases; junction bases outside the gene matches: 5. CDR3: CASSLSRGKTGELFF. Partial CDR3 DNA: TGTGCCAGCAGCTTAAGCAGGGGGAAAACCGGGGAG.

A remark on this clone: The read finishes 3 residues shy of the CDR3 end, and the germline J gene is used to complete it. This chain joins TRBV5-1 and TRBJ2-2, with TRBD2 identical over 9 bases. This CDR3 comprises 16 residues. The germline V gene encodes CDR1 SGHRS and CDR2 YFSETQ. With V trimmed by 4 bases and J by 4 bases, 8 bases remained unmatched. The CDR3 loop reads CASSETSGDLTGELFF. Partial CDR3 DNA: TGCGCCAGCAGCGAGACTAGCGGAGACCTCACCGGGGAG.

Comments on this clone: The read is 3 residues too short to cover the CDR3 end, so that end is filled in from the germline J gene. The rearrangement joins TRBV20-1 to TRBJ2-2; 7 nucleotides align to TRBD2. The CDR3 length is 14 residues. Losses at the gene ends were 5 bases for V and 0 bases for J; bases not matched to a gene: 3. Germline CDR1 is DFQATT and CDR2 is SNEGSKA (reference sequence). CDR3 bases read: TGCAGTGCTGGGACTACGGCGAACACCGGGGAG. It specifies CSAGTTANTGE. The CDR3 as a whole reads CSAGTTANTGELFF.